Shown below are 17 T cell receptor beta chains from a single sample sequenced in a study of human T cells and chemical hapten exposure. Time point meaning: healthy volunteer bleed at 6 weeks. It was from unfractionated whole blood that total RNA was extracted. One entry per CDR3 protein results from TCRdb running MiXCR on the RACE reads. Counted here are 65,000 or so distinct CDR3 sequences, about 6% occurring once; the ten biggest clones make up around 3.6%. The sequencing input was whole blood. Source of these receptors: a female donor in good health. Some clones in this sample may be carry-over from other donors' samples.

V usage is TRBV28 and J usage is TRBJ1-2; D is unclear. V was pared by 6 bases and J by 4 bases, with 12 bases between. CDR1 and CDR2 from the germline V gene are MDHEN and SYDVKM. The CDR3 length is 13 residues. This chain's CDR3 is CASSSRGPYGYTF. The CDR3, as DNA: TGTGCCAGCAGCTCCCGAGGACCCTATGGCTACACCTTC.

Here the CDR3 DNA reads TGTGCCAGCAGCGTAGAAGCGGGGTTTCTGGGGGAGCAGTACTTC. Protein product: CASSVEAGFLGEQYF. The genes are TRBV9 and TRBJ2-7, with 7 positions matching TRBD2. CDR1 and CDR2 from the germline V gene are SGDLS and YYNGEE. Germline trimming cut 0 bases from V and 7 bases from J; bases unmatched to any gene: 10. This CDR3 contains 15 residues.

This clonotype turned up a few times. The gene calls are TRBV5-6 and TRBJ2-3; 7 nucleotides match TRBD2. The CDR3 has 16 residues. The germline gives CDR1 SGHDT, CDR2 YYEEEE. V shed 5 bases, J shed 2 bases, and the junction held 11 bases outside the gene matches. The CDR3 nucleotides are TGTGCCAGCAGACCACAACTAGCGCGAATCACAGATACGCAGTATTTT. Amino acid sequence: CASRPQLARITDTQYF.

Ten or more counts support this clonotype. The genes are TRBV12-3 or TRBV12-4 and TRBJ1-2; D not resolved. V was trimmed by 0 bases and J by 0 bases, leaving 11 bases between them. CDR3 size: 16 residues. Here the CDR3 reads CASSLARPAANYGYTF. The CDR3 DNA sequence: TGTGCCAGCAGTTTAGCGAGGCCAGCCGCTAACTATGGCTACACCTTC.

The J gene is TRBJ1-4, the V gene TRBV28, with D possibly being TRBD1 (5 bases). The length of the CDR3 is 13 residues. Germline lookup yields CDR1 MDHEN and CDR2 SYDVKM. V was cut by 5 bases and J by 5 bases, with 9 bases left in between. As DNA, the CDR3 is TGTGCCAGCAGTACAGGCTCAAATGAAAAACTGTTTTTT. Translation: CASSTGSNEKLFF.

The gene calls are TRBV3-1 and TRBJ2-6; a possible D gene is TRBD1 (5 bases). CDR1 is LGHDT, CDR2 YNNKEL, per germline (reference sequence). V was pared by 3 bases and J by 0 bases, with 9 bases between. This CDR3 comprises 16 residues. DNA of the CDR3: TGTGCCAGCAGCCAGCGCAGGGACTCTGGGGCCAACGTCCTGACTTTC. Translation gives CASSQRRDSGANVLTF.

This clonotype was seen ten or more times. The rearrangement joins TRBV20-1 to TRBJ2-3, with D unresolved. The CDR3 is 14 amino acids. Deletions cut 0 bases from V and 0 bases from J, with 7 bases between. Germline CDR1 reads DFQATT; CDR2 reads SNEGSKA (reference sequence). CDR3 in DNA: TGCAGTGCTAGAGATGACCAAAGCACAGATACGCAGTATTTT. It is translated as CSARDDQSTDTQYF.

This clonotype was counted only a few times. The CDR3 is CASRMGVMNTEAFF. DNA for the CDR3: TGTGCCAGCAGGATGGGAGTCATGAACACTGAAGCTTTCTTT. The gene calls are TRBV27 and TRBJ1-1, with unresolved D. This CDR3 is built from 14 residues. With 6 bases removed from V and 0 bases from J, the gap between germline ends came to 11 bases. CDR1 and CDR2 (germline): MNHEY, SMNVEV (reference sequence).

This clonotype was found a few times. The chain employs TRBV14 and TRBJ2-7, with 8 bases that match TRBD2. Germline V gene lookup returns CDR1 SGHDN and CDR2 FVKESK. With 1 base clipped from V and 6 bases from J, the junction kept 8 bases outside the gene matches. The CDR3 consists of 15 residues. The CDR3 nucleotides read TGTGCCAGCAGCCAAGCCGGGGCTAGCGGGTCCGAGCAGTACTTC. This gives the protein CASSQAGASGSEQYF.

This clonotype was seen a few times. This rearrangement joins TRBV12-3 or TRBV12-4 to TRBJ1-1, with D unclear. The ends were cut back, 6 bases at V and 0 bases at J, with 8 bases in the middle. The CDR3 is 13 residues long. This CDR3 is CASSLYMNTEAFF. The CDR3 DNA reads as TGTGCCAGCAGCCTTTACATGAACACTGAAGCTTTCTTT.

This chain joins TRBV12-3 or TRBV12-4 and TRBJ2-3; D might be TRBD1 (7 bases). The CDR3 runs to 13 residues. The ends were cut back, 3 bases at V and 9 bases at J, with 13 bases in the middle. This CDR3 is CASSFGSGGTQYF. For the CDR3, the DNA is TGTGCCAGCAGTTTCGGATCAGGGGGGACGCAGTATTTT.

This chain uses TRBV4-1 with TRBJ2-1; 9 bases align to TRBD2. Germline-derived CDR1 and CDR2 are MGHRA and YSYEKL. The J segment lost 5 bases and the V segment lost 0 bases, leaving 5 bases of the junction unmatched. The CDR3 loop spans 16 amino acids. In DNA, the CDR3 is TGCGCCAGCAGCCAAGAACTAGCGGGCGCTCACAATGAGCAGTTCTTC. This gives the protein CASSQELAGAHNEQFF.

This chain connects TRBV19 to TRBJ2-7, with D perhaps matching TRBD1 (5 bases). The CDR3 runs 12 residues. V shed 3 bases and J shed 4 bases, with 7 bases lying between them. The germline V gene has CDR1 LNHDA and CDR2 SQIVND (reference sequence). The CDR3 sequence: CASSMKGYEQYF. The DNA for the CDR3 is TGTGCCAGTAGTATGAAGGGGTACGAGCAGTACTTC.

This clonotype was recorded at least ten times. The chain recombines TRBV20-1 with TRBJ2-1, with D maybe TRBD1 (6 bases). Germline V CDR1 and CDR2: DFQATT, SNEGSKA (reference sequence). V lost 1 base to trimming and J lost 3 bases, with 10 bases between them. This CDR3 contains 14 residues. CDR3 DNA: TGCAGTGCTAGAGTCGTCAGGGGCTACAATGAGCAGTTCTTC. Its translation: CSARVVRGYNEQFF.

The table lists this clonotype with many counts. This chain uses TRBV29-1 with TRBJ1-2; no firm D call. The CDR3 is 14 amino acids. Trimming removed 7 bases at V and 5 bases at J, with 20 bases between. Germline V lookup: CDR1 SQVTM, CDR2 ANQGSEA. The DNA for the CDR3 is TGCAGCGGTATGGGTCCGGGAGTCGGTTATGGCTACACCTTC. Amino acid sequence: CSGMGPGVGYGYTF.

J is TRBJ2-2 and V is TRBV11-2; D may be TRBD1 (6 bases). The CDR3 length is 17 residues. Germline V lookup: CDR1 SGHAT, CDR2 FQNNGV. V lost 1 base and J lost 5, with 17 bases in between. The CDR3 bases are TGTGCCAGCAGCTTAGCTTCCCACAGGGTTCGAACCGGGGAGCTGTTTTTT. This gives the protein CASSLASHRVRTGELFF. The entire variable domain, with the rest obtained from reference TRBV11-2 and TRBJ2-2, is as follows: EAGVAQSPRYKIIEKRQSVAFWCNPISGHATLYWYQQILGQGPKLLIQFQNNGVVDDSQLPKDRFSAERLKGVDSTLKIQPAKLEDSAVYLCASSLASHRVRTGELFFGEGSRLTVL.

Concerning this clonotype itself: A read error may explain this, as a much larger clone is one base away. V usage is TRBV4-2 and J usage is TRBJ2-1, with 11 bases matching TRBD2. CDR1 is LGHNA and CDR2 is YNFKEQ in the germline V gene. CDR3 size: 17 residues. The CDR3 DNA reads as TGTACCAGCAGCCAAGGACTGGGGACTAGCGGTTACAATGAGCAGTTCTTC. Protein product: CTSSQGLGTSGYNEQFF.